Listed below are T cell receptor beta chains from one sample, sequenced in a study of T cell responses to AZD1222 COVID-19 vaccine. Sequenced by immunoSEQ multiplex PCR; TCRdb stores in-frame clones only, minus some. The table has roughly 150,000 clones, over 80% seen once. The specimen was peripheral blood, collected 28 days after the second AZD1222 dose. Receptors originate from an adult who received the AZD1222 COVID-19 vaccine. The CDR3 runs from the conserved cysteine through the conserved F or W. The D gene is left open where the match is weak. Not every row has a clone size; where given, it reads once, few, many or a size class.

j_call clone_size v_call d_call cdr3_nt cdr3_aa
TRBJ2-3 - TRBV5-6 - TGTGCCAGCAGCCTCACGACTCTTACGCAGTATTTT CASSLTTLTQYF
TRBJ2-1 - TRBV5-1 - TGCGCCAGCAGCTCGTTGCCTTACAATGAGCAGTTCTTC CASSSLPYNEQFF
TRBJ2-2 - TRBV5-1 - TGCGCCAGCAGCTTGGGTACGTCTGGCGGGGAGCTGTTTTTT CASSLGTSGGELFF
TRBJ1-1 - TRBV5-6 - TGTGCCAGCAGCTTGAGGGAGTACACTGAAGCTTTCTTT CASSLREYTEAFF
TRBJ2-3 - TRBV6-2/TRBV6-3 - TGTGCCAGCAGTTACGCCGGCACAGATACGCAGTATTTT CASSYAGTDTQYF
TRBJ2-5 - TRBV5-1 TRBD2 TGCGCCAGCAGCGGACCGGGACTAGCGGTCGGAGAGACCCAGTACTTC CASSGPGLAVGETQYF
TRBJ1-1 - TRBV15 - TGTGCCACCAGCCCTCCCCGGGACACTGAAGCTTTCTTT CATSPPRDTEAFF
TRBJ1-2 - TRBV20-1 - TGCAGTGCTAGTGGGGGGGGACGAAACCCCTATGGCTACACCTTC CSASGGGRNPYGYTF
TRBJ2-1 - TRBV3-1/TRBV3-2 - TGTGCCAGCAGCCTACGACAGAATGAGCAGTTCTTC CASSLRQNEQFF
TRBJ1-5 - TRBV6-6 TRBD1 TGTGCCAGCAGGGGGGGACAGTATAGCAATCAGCCCCAGCATTTT CASRGGQYSNQPQHF
TRBJ1-2 - TRBV6-5 - TGTGCCAGCAGTCAAAAAGGGGGGTCTGATGGCTACACCTTC CASSQKGGSDGYTF
TRBJ1-2 once TRBV20-1 - TGCAGTGCTAGTCGGAGGGATGGAGGCTACACCTTC CSASRRDGGYTF
TRBJ2-7 few TRBV2 TRBD2 TGTGCCAGCAGACCGGGACTAGCGGGGTACGAGCAGTACTTC CASRPGLAGYEQYF
TRBJ1-2 once TRBV7-2 TRBD1 TGTGCCAGCAGCCTGCGACAGGGGAAAAACTATGGCTACACCTTC CASSLRQGKNYGYTF
TRBJ2-2 - TRBV27 TRBD1 TGTGCCAGCTGCAACAGGGGGACAGGGGTCGGGGAGCTGTTTTTT CASCNRGTGVGELFF
TRBJ1-5 many TRBV4-1 - TGCGCCAGCAGCCAAACCCTCCACGCGCAGCCCCAGCATTTT CASSQTLHAQPQHF
TRBJ1-2 - TRBV19 - TGTGCCAGTAGTGTCCCGGACGGGGGAGCTAACTATGGCTACACCTTC CASSVPDGGANYGYTF
TRBJ2-5 - TRBV6-2/TRBV6-3 - TGTGCCAGCAGCCACACCCTTAGCAGGGCGGAGACCCAGTACTTC CASSHTLSRAETQYF
TRBJ1-6 - TRBV27 - TGTGCCAGCAGTGACCTAGACAGAGGAGCACCCCTCCACTTT CASSDLDRGAPLHF
TRBJ1-2 - TRBV6-6 TRBD1 TGTGCCAGCAGTTTTTCAGGGGGTTGGTATGGCTACACCTTC CASSFSGGWYGYTF
TRBJ2-5 - TRBV5-1 TRBD2 TGCGCCAGCAGCTTACGGACTAGCGCAGAGACCCAGTACTTC CASSLRTSAETQYF
TRBJ1-3 - TRBV6-5 - TGTGCCAGCAGTTACGCGGGGAACAGCGGAAACACCATATATTTT CASSYAGNSGNTIYF
TRBJ2-7 once TRBV2 TRBD2 TGTGCCAGCAGTTACCTAGCGGGGGGGCATTACGAGCAGTACTTC CASSYLAGGHYEQYF